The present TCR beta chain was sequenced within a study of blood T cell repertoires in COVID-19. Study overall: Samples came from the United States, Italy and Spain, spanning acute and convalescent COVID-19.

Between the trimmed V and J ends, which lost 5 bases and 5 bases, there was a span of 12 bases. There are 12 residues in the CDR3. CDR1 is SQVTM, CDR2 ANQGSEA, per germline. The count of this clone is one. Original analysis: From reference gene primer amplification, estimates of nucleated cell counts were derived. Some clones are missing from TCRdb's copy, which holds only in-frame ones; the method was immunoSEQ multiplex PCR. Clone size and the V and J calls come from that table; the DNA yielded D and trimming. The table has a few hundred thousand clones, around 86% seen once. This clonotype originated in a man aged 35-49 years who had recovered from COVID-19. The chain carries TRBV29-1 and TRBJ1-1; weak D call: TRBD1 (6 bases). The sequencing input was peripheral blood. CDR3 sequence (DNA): TGCAGCGTTAACAGGGTTGGGACTGAAGCTTTCTTT. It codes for CSVNRVGTEAFF.